Following are 24 T cell receptor beta chains from one sample sequenced in a study of T cell responses to AZD1222 COVID-19 vaccine. Profiled with immunoSEQ multiplex PCR; TCRdb holds only in-frame clones, not every one. The sample holds over 150,000 clones, around 94% seen once. The sample was peripheral blood, taken 28 days after the second AZD1222 dose. These receptor sequences come from an adult who received the AZD1222 COVID-19 vaccine.

The genes are TRBV5-1 and TRBJ1-2, with a weak D call TRBD1 (6 bases). V lost 5 bases to trimming and J lost 3 bases, with 11 bases between them. This CDR3 spans 13 amino acids. The V gene's germline CDR1 is SGHRS and CDR2 YFSETQ. CDR3 amino acids: CASRMDRYYGYTF. The CDR3 DNA reads as TGCGCCAGCAGGATGGACAGATACTATGGCTACACCTTC.

The chain recombines TRBV2 with TRBJ1-1, with D unresolved. V was trimmed by 4 bases and J by 7 bases, leaving 7 bases between them. Germline CDR1 and CDR2: SNHLY and FYNNEI. There are 11 residues in the CDR3. The CDR3 loop is CASSGSLEAFF. In DNA, the CDR3 is TGTGCCAGCAGTGGGAGTCTTGAAGCTTTCTTT.

Written as DNA, the CDR3 is TGTGCCAGCAGCCCCACGGGACAGGGGTATGAAAAACTGTTTTTT. As protein: CASSPTGQGYEKLFF. V gene TRBV5-5 combines with J gene TRBJ1-4; the match to TRBD1 covers 10 bases. Germline CDR1 is SGHKS and CDR2 is YYEKEE (reference sequence). After removal of 4 bases from V and 6 bases from J, the junction contained 6 bases not matched to a gene. This CDR3 is built from 15 residues.

This chain uses TRBV7-2 with TRBJ2-4, with D possibly matching TRBD2 (7 bases). CDR3 length: 16 amino acids. V lost 3 bases and J lost 0, with 12 bases in between. Looked up from germline, CDR1 is SGHTA and CDR2 is FQGNSA. CDR3 sequence (DNA): TGTGCCAGCAGCTTTTCGGGGGGCCTAGCCAAAAACATTCAGTACTTC. Its translation: CASSFSGGLAKNIQYF.

This chain connects TRBV7-9 to TRBJ1-4; TRBD1 aligns across 7 bases. The J segment lost 4 bases and the V segment lost 5 bases, leaving 4 bases of the junction unmatched. The germline gives CDR1 SEHNR, CDR2 FQNEAQ (reference sequence). CDR3 length equals 14 residues. The CDR3 is CASSTGDFNEKLFF. The CDR3 DNA is TGTGCCAGCAGCACAGGGGATTTTAATGAAAAACTGTTTTTT.

The CDR3, as DNA: TGTGCCAGCAGCTCAGAGCGTGGAGGAGTAGGCGATACGCAGTATTTT. Its protein is CASSSERGGVGDTQYF. The chain uses TRBV11-1 and TRBJ2-3; D perhaps matches TRBD2 (5 bases). Trimming stripped 4 bases from V and 6 bases from J, with 20 bases between. The germline V gene has CDR1 SGHAT and CDR2 FQDESV (reference sequence). The CDR3 is made up of 16 amino acids.

This chain joins TRBV5-5 and TRBJ1-5, with D possibly matching TRBD1 (5 bases). Germline assignment: CDR1 SGHKS and CDR2 YYEKEE (reference sequence). Trimming removed 4 bases at V and 7 bases at J, with 24 bases between. This CDR3 comprises 17 residues. CDR3 nucleotides: TGTGCCAGCAGCAAACACTCTCAGGGATTCTCAGCGCAGCCCCAGCATTTT. Residues: CASSKHSQGFSAQPQHF.

The V gene is TRBV7-8, the J gene TRBJ1-6, with 9 bases identical to TRBD1. J was trimmed by 10 bases and V by 0 bases; bases with no gene match: 10. CDR3 length: 17 residues. Germline CDR1 reads SGHVS; CDR2 reads FQNEAQ. The CDR3 DNA is TGTGCCAGCAGCTTAGCGGGGACAGGGCTTTTCTCGTCACCCCTCCACTTT. Protein sequence: CASSLAGTGLFSSPLHF.

V is TRBV18 and J is TRBJ2-7; D is possibly TRBD2 (6 bases). Trimming took 1 base from V and 5 from J, leaving 15 bases between them. Looked up from germline, CDR1 is KGHSH and CDR2 is LQKENI. This CDR3 has 15 residues. The CDR3 DNA reads as TGTGCCAGCTCACCACTAGCGGCGCTGGGGGACGAGCAGTACTTC. It codes for CASSPLAALGDEQYF.

This chain uses TRBV30 with TRBJ2-1, with TRBD2 as a possible D gene (6 bases). Trimming pared 8 bases from V and 0 bases from J, leaving 23 bases between. Germline assignment: CDR1 GTSNPN and CDR2 SVGIG (reference sequence). CDR3 length equals 17 residues. Here the CDR3 DNA reads TGTGCCCGCACGCTTCGTGGAGGGACCAGCTCCTACAATGAGCAGTTCTTC. Its protein product is CARTLRGGTSSYNEQFF.

The rearrangement joins TRBV27 to TRBJ1-4; D ambiguous. V shed 0 bases and J shed 8 bases, with 19 bases lying between them. The germline CDR1 and CDR2 sequences are MNHEY and SMNVEV (reference sequence). The CDR3 loop spans 17 amino acids. The CDR3 spells CASSLSWEAALREKLFF. CDR3 coding DNA: TGTGCCAGCAGTTTATCCTGGGAGGCAGCTCTGCGAGAAAAACTGTTTTTT.

This chain uses TRBV6-2 or TRBV6-3 with TRBJ2-3; TRBD2 matches at 7 bases. Germline lookup yields CDR1 MNHEY and CDR2 SVGEGT. This CDR3 spans 15 amino acids. J lost 5 bases, V lost 4 bases, and 9 bases had no gene match. CDR3 amino acids: CASSSLLAGEDTQYF. CDR3 bases: TGTGCCAGCAGTTCCCTTTTGGCGGGGGAAGATACGCAGTATTTT.

V is TRBV19 and J is TRBJ1-6, with unresolved D. The V end lost 3 bases, the J end lost 9 bases, and 6 bases lay between the germline ends. Germline V lookup: CDR1 LNHDA, CDR2 SQIVND (reference sequence). The CDR3 loop spans 12 amino acids. The CDR3 DNA is TGTGCCAGTAGTATCGGTTCTTCACCCCTCCACTTT. This translates into CASSIGSSPLHF.

Only one count was recorded for this clone. DNA of the CDR3: TGTGCCAGCAGAAGCCTGATGAAACCTGGCGGTAATGAGCAGTTCTTC. Amino acids: CASRSLMKPGGNEQFF. The chain carries TRBV11-2 and TRBJ2-1; D unclear. CDR1 and CDR2 (germline): SGHAT, FQNNGV. Trimming shortened V by 6 bases and J by 7 bases, and 22 bases separated the two germline ends. The CDR3 sequence is 16 residues long.

This clone was seen once. The chain links TRBV4-1 to TRBJ1-5; D may be TRBD1 (5 bases). The CDR3 length is 15 residues. CDR1 and CDR2 (germline): MGHRA, YSYEKL. V was clipped by 4 bases and J by 1 base, with 11 bases between them. CDR3 nucleotides: TGCGCCAGCAGCCTGGGGCCCAGCAGCAATCAGCCCCAGCATTTT. This gives the protein CASSLGPSSNQPQHF.

Concerning this clone itself: Other nucleotide sequences from this sample produce the same CDR3. V usage is TRBV27 and J usage is TRBJ1-2, with TRBD1 matching over 9 bases. V was clipped by 5 bases and J by 4 bases; unmatched bases: 5. Germline V gives CDR1 MNHEY, CDR2 SMNVEV (reference sequence). The CDR3 contains 14 residues. CDR3 sequence: CASSLGQGIYGYTF. The CDR3 nucleotides read TGTGCCAGCAGTCTAGGACAGGGGATCTATGGCTACACCTTC.

The chain couples TRBV5-6 to TRBJ1-2, with TRBD1 as a possible D gene (6 bases). V lost 6 bases to trimming and J lost 3 bases, with 18 bases between them. CDR3 length equals 15 residues. The V gene's germline CDR1 is SGHDT and CDR2 YYEEEE. The CDR3 loop is CASTIGHRDDYGYTF. The DNA for the CDR3 is TGTGCCAGCACCATAGGGCACAGGGACGACTATGGCTACACCTTC.

The chain links TRBV15 to TRBJ1-2; 7 bases match TRBD1. Germline CDR1 reads LNHNV; CDR2 reads YYDKDF (reference sequence). The trim removed 0 bases at V and 3 bases at J, leaving 7 bases unmatched. This CDR3 contains 16 residues. The CDR3 DNA is TGTGCCACCAGCAGAGAGGGCAGGGGGGACTACTATGGCTACACCTTC. The encoded protein is CATSREGRGDYYGYTF.

The chain has TRBV6-1 and TRBJ1-5; unclear D gene. The CDR3 runs 11 residues. The germline CDR1 and CDR2 sequences are MNHNS and SASEGT. V lost 2 bases and J lost 5, with 1 base in between. CDR3 region: CASSEHQPQHF. The DNA of the CDR3 is TGTGCCAGCAGTGAACATCAGCCCCAGCATTTT.

The rearrangement joins TRBV6-7 to TRBJ1-2; 11 bases are shared with TRBD1. TRBV6-7 is designated an ORF whose function remains uncertain. The CDR3 covers 14 residues. Trimming removed 8 bases from V and 7 bases from J; junction bases left unmatched: 9. The chain's CDR3 is CASFYRTGGSGYTF. As DNA, the CDR3 is TGTGCCAGCTTCTACCGGACAGGGGGCTCTGGCTACACCTTC.

This clone was found once. The rearrangement joins TRBV7-9 to TRBJ1-4, with 7 bases that match TRBD1. The V gene end was trimmed by 5 bases and the J gene end by 6 bases; junction bases not matched to a gene: 6. From germline, CDR1 is SEHNR and CDR2 FQNEAQ (reference sequence). The CDR3 runs 14 residues. This chain's CDR3 is CASSPGGMYEKLFF. DNA for the CDR3: TGTGCCAGCAGCCCAGGGGGGATGTATGAAAAACTGTTTTTT.

The V gene is TRBV9, the J gene TRBJ1-6; TRBD1 agrees at 7 bases. The CDR3 spans 17 residues. Germline V gene data show CDR1 as SGDLS and CDR2 as YYNGEE. The junction had 12 bases not matched to a gene; V was cut back by 3 bases and J by 6 bases. The CDR3 bases are TGTGCCAGCAGCGACCCGCCTGGGACAGCAAGTAATTCACCCCTCCACTTT. Amino acid sequence: CASSDPPGTASNSPLHF.

The rearrangement links TRBV13 to TRBJ1-5; D is undetermined. V was pared by 5 bases and J by 13 bases, with 24 bases between. CDR1 and CDR2 (germline): PRHDT, FYEKMQ (reference sequence). The CDR3 runs to 15 residues. The CDR3 nucleotides read TGTGCCAGCAGCAATAGTAACTCAGGATTGAGTAGTCAGCATTTT. It translates to CASSNSNSGLSSQHF.

The V and J genes are TRBV12-3 or TRBV12-4 and TRBJ2-7; D is ambiguous. Trimming took 2 bases from V and 5 from J, leaving 7 bases between them. The CDR3 totals 12 residues. The CDR3 sequence: CASSLSPNEQYF. For the CDR3, the DNA is TGTGCCAGCAGTTTAAGCCCGAACGAGCAGTACTTC.